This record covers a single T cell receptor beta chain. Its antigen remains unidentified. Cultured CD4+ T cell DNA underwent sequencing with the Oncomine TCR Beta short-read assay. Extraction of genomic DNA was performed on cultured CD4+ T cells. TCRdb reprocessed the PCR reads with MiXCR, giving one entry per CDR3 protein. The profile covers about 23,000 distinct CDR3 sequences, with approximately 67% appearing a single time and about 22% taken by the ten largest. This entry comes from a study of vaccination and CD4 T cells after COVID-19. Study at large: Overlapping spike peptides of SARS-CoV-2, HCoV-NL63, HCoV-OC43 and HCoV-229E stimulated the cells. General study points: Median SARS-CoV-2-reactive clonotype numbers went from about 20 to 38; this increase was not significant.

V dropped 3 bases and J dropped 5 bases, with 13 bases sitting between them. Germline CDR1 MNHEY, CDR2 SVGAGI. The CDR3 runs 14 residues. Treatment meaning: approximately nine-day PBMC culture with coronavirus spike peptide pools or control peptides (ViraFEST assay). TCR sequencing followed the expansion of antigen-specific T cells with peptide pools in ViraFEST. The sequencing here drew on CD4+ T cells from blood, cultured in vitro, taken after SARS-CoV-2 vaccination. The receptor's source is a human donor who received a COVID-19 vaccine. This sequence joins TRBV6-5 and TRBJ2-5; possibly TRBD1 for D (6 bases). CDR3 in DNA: TGTGCCAGCAGTTATGCACAGGGTCAGGAGACCCAGTACTTC. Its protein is CASSYAQGQETQYF.